This T cell receptor beta chain emerged from a study of low-dose radiotherapy and immunotherapy resistance in tumors. Study as a whole: Treatment of Cohort 2 consisted of 1 Gy per fraction every two weeks, amounting to 13 Gy over 26 weeks.

The ends lost 3 bases at V and 8 bases at J; junction bases unmatched: 9. The CDR3 contains 15 residues. Alpha- and beta-chain coverage of first-strand cDNA came from TRAV- and TRBV-specific primers. The TCRs were subjected to amplification over approximately 18 PCR cycles employing a constant-region primer in conjunction with a V-primer adapter. TCRdb recomputed calls from the reads with MiXCR, one row per CDR3 protein. Of over 65,000 distinct CDR3 sequences listed, 15% to 20% are singletons. Indicated time point: before trial treatment. Treatment of the donors consisted of nivolumab and ipilimumab (plus aspirin, low-dose cyclophosphamide and low-dose radiotherapy). This clonotype showed up many times.

This clonotype originated in a male donor with prostate cancer. This sequence joins TRBV12-3 or TRBV12-4 and TRBJ1-4, with 7 nucleotides matching TRBD1. Sequenced here: PBMCs, sampled before treatment. DNA of the CDR3: TGTGCCAGCAGTTTCACCGAGGGAGGGGGCGAAAAACTGTTTTTT. This translates into CASSFTEGGGEKLFF.